This TCR beta chain came from a study of OX40 agonist ivuxolimab in advanced cancers. The CDR3 loop spans 16 amino acids. Germline-derived CDR1 and CDR2 are LNHDA and SQIVND (reference sequence). Unmatched junction bases numbered 9, after V lost 3 bases and J lost 7 bases. Generated by immunoSEQ multiplex PCR, the TCRdb table keeps only in-frame clones and is missing some. The sample lists tens of thousands of clones, about 90% occurring once. The specimen was CD4+ or CD8+ T cells sorted from blood, collected in a trial of the OX40 agonist ivuxolimab. The TCR comes from an adult with an advanced solid tumor such as melanoma, head and neck, liver or kidney cancer. The chain couples TRBV19 to TRBJ2-1, with TRBD2 identical over 10 bases. CDR3 in DNA: TGTGCCAGTAGTATCCGGACTAGCGGACCTGCGAATGAGCAGTTCTTC. Protein: CASSIRTSGPANEQFF.